The text below deals with one T cell receptor (beta chain). This sample is part of a study of blood T cell repertoires in COVID-19. Overall study: Donors in the United States, Italy and Spain gave samples during acute or convalescent COVID-19. T cells, B-cell-depleted T cells, or PBMCs supplied cDNA or gDNA.

The repertoire was sequenced with immunoSEQ multiplex PCR; TCRdb's copy has only in-frame clones and lacks some. The data show roughly 140,000 clones, with around four fifths seen just once and less than 7% held by the top ten. CDR3 size: 16 residues. Germline assignment: CDR1 SGHKS and CDR2 YYEKEE (reference sequence). The V and J ends lost 5 bases and 4 bases, in that order; junction bases with no gene match: 13. This sequence originates from a woman in her thirties or forties who had recovered from COVID-19. The chain has TRBV5-5 and TRBJ2-7, with 9 bases matching TRBD2. Sequenced input: PBMCs or T cells enriched from blood (not recorded which). The CDR3 here is CASSLRQAGGTYEQYF. CDR3 sequence (DNA): TGTGCCAGCAGTCTGAGACAGGCGGGGGGGACTTACGAGCAGTACTTC.